This T cell receptor (beta chain) was observed in a study of T cell responses to AZD1222 COVID-19 vaccine. Whole-study results and caveats: Every sample of the repertoires postdated the peak T cell response. Unmutated variant regions are reportedly the target of nearly half of TCRs that are spike-specific. Across the whole spike, CD4 TCRs peaked at regions 160-218 and 743-854.

In regard to this clone: What it binds is unknown.

This CDR3 is built from 12 residues. Trimming took off 4 bases at V and 6 bases at J, with 9 bases between the two ends. Germline-derived CDR1 and CDR2 are SGDLS and YYNGEE. The repertoire was sequenced with immunoSEQ multiplex PCR; TCRdb's copy has only in-frame clones and lacks some. This table has about 160,000 clones, approximately 90% appearing once. The chain uses TRBV9 and TRBJ2-3; D gene unclear. The TCR comes from an adult who received the AZD1222 COVID-19 vaccine. The sequencing here drew on peripheral blood, taken 28 days after the second AZD1222 dose. The CDR3 coding sequence is TGTGCCAGCAGCCCAAGATTCGATACGCAGTATTTT. Translating it yields CASSPRFDTQYF.